This T cell receptor (beta chain) was captured in a study of T cell responses to AZD1222 COVID-19 vaccine. Study outcomes and limitations: Spike-wide vaccine-associated CD4 TCRs dominated at 160-218 and 743-854. Nearly half of spike-specific TCRs reportedly target unmutated variant regions.

Profiled with immunoSEQ multiplex PCR; TCRdb holds only in-frame clones, not every one. This table holds fewer than 110,000 clones, about 85% found once. V shed 4 bases, J shed 8 bases, and the junction held 6 bases outside the gene matches. Per germline, CDR1 LGHDT and CDR2 YNNKEL (reference sequence). The CDR3 totals 14 residues. As for this clone: Its antigen is not identified.

V and J are TRBV3-1 (or the pseudogene TRBV3-2) and TRBJ2-1; 9 nucleotides match TRBD1. Sequenced material: peripheral blood, taken 28 days after the second AZD1222 dose. This clonotype was sampled from an adult who received the AZD1222 COVID-19 vaccine. The CDR3 DNA reads as TGTGCCAGCAGCCTCTCGGGACAGGGTTATGAGCAGTTCTTC. It encodes CASSLSGQGYEQFF.